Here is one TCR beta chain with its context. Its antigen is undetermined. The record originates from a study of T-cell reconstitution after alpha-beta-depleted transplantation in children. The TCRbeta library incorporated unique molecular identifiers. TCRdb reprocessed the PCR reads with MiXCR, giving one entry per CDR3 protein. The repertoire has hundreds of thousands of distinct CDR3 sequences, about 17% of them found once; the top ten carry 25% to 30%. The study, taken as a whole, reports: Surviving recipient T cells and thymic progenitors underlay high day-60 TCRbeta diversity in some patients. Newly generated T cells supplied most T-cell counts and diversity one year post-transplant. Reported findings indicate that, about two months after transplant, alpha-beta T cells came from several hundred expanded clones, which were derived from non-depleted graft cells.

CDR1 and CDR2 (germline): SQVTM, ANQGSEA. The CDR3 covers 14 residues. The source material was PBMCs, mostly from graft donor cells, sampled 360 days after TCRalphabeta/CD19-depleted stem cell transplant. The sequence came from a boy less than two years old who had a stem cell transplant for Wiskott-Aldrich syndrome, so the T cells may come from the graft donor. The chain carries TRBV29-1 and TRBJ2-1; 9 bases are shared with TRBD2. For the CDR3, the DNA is TGCAGTGCCAGGCGGGAGGGCCGGTACAATGAGCAGTTCTTC. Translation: CSARREGRYNEQFF.